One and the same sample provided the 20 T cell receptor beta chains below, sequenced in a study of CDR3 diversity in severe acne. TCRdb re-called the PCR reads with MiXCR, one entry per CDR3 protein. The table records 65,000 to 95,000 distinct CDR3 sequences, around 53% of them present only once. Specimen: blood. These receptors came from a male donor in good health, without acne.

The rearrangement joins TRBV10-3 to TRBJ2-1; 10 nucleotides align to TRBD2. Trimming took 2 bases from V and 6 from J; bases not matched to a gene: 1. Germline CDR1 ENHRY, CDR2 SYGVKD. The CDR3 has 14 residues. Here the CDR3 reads CAISEPSGSNEQFF. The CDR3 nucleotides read TGTGCCATCAGTGAGCCTAGCGGGAGCAATGAGCAGTTCTTC.

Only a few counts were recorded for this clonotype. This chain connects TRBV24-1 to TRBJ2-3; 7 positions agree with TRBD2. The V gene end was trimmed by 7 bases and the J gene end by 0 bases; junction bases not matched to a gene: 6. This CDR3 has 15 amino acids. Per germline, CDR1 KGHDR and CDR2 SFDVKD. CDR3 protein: CATSYGSGSTDTQYF. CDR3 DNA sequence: TGTGCCACCAGCTATGGTAGCGGGAGCACAGATACGCAGTATTTT.

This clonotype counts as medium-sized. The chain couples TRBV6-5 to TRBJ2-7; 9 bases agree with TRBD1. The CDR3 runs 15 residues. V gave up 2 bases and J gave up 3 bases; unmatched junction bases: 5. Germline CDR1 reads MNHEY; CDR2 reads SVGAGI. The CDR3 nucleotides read TGTGCCAGCAGTTACACTGGGACAGGGTACTACGAGCAGTACTTC. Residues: CASSYTGTGYYEQYF.

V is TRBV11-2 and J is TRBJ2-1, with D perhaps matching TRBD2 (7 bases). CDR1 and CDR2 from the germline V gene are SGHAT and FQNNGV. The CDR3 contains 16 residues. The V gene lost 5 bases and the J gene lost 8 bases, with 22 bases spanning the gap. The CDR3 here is CASSPLRGRADYEQFF. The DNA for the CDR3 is TGTGCCAGCAGCCCGCTGAGGGGGAGGGCCGATTATGAGCAGTTCTTC.

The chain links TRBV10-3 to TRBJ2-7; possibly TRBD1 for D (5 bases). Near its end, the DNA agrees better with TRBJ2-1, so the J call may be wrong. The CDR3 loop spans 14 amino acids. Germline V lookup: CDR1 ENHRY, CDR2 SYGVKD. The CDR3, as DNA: TGTGCCATCAGTGAAAAGGGCCAGGGCTACGAGCAGTTCTTC. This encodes CAISEKGQGYEQFF.

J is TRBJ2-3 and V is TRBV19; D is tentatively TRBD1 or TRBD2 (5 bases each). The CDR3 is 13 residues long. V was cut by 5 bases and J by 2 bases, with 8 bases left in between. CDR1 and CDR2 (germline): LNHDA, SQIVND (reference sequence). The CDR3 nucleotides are TGTGCCAGTAGTTTCGGGGCCACAGATACGCAGTATTTT. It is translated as CASSFGATDTQYF.

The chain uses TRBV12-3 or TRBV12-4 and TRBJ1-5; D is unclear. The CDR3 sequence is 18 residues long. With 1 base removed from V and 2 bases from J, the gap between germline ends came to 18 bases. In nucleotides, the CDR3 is TGTGCCAGCAGTTTAGTGGCAGCGGGATCTCATGGCAATCAGCCCCAGCATTTT. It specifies CASSLVAAGSHGNQPQHF.

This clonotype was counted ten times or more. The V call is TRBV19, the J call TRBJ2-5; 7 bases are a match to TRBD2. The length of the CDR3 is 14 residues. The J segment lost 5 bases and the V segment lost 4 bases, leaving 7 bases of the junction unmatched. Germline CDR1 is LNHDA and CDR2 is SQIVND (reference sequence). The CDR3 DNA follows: TGTGCCAGTAGTACCCGCAGGGAGGGGGAGACCCAGTACTTC. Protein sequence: CASSTRREGETQYF.

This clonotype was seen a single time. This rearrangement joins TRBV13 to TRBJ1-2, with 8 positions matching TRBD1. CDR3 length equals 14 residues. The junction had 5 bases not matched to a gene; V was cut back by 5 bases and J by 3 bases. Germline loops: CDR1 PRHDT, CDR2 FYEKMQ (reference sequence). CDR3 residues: CASSVDRGDYGYTF. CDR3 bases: TGTGCCAGCAGCGTCGACAGGGGTGACTATGGCTACACCTTC.

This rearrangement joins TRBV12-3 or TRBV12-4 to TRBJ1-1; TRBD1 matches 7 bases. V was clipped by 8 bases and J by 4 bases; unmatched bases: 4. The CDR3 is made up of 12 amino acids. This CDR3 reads CASDSGGTEAFF. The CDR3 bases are TGTGCCAGCGACTCAGGGGGCACTGAAGCTTTCTTT.

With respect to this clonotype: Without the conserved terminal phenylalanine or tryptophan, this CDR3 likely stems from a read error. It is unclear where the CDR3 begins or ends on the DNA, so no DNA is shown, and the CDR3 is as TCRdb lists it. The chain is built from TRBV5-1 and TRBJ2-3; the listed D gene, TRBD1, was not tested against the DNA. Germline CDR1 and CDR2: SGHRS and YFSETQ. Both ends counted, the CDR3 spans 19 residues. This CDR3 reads CATPGASRTKRGGRVTLGM.

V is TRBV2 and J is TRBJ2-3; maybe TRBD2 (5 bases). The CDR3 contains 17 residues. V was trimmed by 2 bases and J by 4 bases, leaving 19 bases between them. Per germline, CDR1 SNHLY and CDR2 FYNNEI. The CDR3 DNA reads TGTGCCAGCAGTGAAATGGCCTGGACTCTCTCGGCAGATACGCAGTATTTT. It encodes CASSEMAWTLSADTQYF. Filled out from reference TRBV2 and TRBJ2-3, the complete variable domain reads EPEVTQTPSHQVTQMGQEVILRCVPISNHLYFYWYRQILGQKVEFLVSFYNNEISEKSEIFDDQFSVERPDGSNFTLKIRSTKLEDSAMYFCASSEMAWTLSADTQYFGPGTRLTVL.

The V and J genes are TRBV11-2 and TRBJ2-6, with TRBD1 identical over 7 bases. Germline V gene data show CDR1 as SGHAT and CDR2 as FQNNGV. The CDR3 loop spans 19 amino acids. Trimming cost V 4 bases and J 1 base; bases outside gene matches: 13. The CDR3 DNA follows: TGTGCCAGCAGCTCATTAGTAGGGGGCTTTGCGTCTGGGGCCAACGTCCTGACTTTC. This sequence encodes CASSSLVGGFASGANVLTF.

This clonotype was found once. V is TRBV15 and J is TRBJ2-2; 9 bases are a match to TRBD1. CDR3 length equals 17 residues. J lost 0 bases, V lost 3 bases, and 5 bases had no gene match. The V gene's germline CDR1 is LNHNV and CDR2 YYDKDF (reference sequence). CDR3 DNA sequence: TGTGCCACCAGCAGGAAACAGGGGGCGTCGAACACCGGGGAGCTGTTTTTT. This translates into CATSRKQGASNTGELFF.

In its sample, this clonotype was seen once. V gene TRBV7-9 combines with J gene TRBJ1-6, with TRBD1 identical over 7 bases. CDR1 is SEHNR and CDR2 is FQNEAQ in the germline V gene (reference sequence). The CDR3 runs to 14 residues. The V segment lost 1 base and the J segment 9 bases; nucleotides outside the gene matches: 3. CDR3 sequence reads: CASSLEGAASPLHF. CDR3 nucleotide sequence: TGTGCCAGCAGCTTAGAGGGGGCAGCTTCACCCCTCCACTTT. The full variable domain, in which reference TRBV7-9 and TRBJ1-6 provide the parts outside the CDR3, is DTGVSQNPRHKITKRGQNVTFRCDPISEHNRLYWYRQTLGQGPEFLTYFQNEAQLEKSRLLSDRFSAERPKGSFSTLEIQRTEQGDSAMYLCASSLEGAASPLHFGNGTRLTVT.

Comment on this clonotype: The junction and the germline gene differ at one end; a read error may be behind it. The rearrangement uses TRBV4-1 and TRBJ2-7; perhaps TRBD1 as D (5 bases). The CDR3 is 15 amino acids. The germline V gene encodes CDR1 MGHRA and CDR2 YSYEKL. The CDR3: CASSDSREAPYEQYF. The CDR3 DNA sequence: TGTGCCAGCAGCGACTCCAGGGAAGCCCCCTACGAGCAGTACTTC.

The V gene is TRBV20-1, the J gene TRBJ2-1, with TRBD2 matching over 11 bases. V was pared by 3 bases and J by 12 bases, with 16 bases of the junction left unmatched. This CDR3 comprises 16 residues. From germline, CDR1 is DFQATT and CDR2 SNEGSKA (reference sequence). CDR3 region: CSASRASGGPTDTQFF. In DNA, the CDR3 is TGCAGTGCTAGTAGGGCTAGCGGGGGGCCCACAGATACGCAGTTCTTC.

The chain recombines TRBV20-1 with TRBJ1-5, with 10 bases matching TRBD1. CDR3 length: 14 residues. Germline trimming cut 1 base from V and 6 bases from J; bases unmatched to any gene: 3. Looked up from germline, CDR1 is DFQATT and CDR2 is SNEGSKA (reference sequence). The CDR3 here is CSARGTGGGQPQHF. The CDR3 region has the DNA TGCAGTGCTAGAGGGACAGGGGGAGGTCAGCCCCAGCATTTT.

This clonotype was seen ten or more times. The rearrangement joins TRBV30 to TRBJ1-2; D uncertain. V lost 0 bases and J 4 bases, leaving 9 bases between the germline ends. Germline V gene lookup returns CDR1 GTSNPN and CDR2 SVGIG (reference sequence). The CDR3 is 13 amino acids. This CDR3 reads CAWSVMAGYGYTF. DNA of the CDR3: TGTGCCTGGAGTGTAATGGCTGGCTATGGCTACACCTTC.

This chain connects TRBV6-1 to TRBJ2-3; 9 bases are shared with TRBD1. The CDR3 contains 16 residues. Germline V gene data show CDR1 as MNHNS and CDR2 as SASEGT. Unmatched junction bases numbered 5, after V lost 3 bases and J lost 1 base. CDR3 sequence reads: CASSDETGGGTDTQYF. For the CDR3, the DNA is TGTGCCAGCAGTGACGAGACAGGGGGGGGCACAGATACGCAGTATTTT.